Here is one T cell receptor beta chain with its context. As yet, its antigen is unknown. These data originate in a study of cytotoxic CD8 clonotypes in ibrutinib-treated CLL. The study's findings and limits: Patients showed higher baseline clonality than age-matched healthy donors, and it tracked circulating CD8+ T-cell counts. Collection times varied between progressing and sustained-remission patients.

The junction had 7 bases not matched to a gene; V was cut back by 5 bases and J by 0 bases. The CDR3 has 16 amino acids. Per germline, CDR1 SGHTA and CDR2 FQGNSA. Repertoires were generated with immunoSEQ multiplex PCR, while TCRdb's copy carries only in-frame clones and drops some. The repertoire holds some 290,000 clones, with 80% as singletons. This sequence originates from a human donor with chronic lymphocytic leukemia. This sequence joins TRBV7-2 and TRBJ2-7, with TRBD2 matching over 10 bases. The material was PBMCs, obtained before ibrutinib treatment. The CDR3 loop reads CASSPRASGSSYEQYF. The CDR3, as DNA: TGTGCCAGCAGCCCCCGGGCTAGCGGGAGCTCCTACGAGCAGTACTTC.